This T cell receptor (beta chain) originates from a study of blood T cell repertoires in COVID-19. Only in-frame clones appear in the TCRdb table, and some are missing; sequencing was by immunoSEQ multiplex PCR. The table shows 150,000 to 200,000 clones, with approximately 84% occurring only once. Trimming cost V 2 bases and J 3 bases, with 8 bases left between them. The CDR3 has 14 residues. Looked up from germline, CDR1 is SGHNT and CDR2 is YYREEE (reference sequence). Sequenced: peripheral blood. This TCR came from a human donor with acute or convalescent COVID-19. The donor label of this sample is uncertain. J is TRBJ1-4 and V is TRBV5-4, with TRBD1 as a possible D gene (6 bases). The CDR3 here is CASSLRTANEKLFF. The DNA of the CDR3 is TGTGCCAGCAGCTTACGGACAGCTAATGAAAAACTGTTTTTT.